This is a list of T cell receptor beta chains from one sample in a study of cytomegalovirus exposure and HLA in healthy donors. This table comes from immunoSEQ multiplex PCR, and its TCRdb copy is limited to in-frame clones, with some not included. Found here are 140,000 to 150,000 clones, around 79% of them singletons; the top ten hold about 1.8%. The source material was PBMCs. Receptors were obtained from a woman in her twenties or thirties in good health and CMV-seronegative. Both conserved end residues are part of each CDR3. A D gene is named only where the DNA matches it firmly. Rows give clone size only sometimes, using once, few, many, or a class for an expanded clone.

CASSQVSSEQYF | TGTGCCAGCAGCCAAGTCTCCTCCGAGCAGTACTTC | TRBJ2-7 | TRBV4-2 | NA | 12 | NA
CASRDYSYNEQFF | TGCGCCAGCAGGGACTATTCCTACAATGAGCAGTTCTTC | TRBJ2-1 | TRBV5-1 | NA | 13 | NA
CASTRSMNTEAFF | TGTGCCTCGACCAGGTCCATGAACACTGAAGCTTTCTTT | TRBJ1-1 | TRBV30 | NA | 13 | NA
CTSSQDSAFF | TGCACCAGCAGCCAAGATTCGGCTTTCTTT | TRBJ1-1 | TRBV1 | NA | 10 | NA
CASTLGVKLNEKLFF | TGTGCCAGCACCCTCGGGGTGAAGTTGAATGAAAAACTGTTTTTT | TRBJ1-4 | TRBV7-9 | NA | 15 | NA
CASIQGPPGNSPLHF | TGTGCCAGTATACAGGGCCCGCCGGGGAATTCACCCCTCCACTTT | TRBJ1-6 | TRBV6-7 | NA | 15 | NA
CASSSTGGGTEAFF | TGTGCCAGCAGCTCCACAGGGGGCGGAACTGAAGCTTTCTTT | TRBJ1-1 | TRBV5-4 | TRBD1 | 14 | NA
CASSPQDLYGYTF | TGTGCCAGCAGCCCACAGGACCTCTATGGCTACACCTTC | TRBJ1-2 | TRBV7-2 | NA | 13 | NA
CASRGQPTVNTEAFF | TGTGCCAGCAGGGGACAACCCACTGTGAACACTGAAGCTTTCTTT | TRBJ1-1 | TRBV2 | NA | 15 | NA
CASSYSKGLGQTQYF | TGTGCCAGCAGTTACTCGAAGGGTCTGGGGCAGACCCAGTACTTC | TRBJ2-5 | TRBV6-6 | NA | 15 | once
CASSPGDRGTDTQYF | TGTGCCAGCAGCCCCGGGGACAGGGGCACAGATACGCAGTATTTT | TRBJ2-3 | TRBV5-4 | TRBD1 | 15 | NA
CASSLPGLAGGSSYEQYF | TGTGCCAGCAGCTTACCGGGACTAGCGGGGGGCTCCTCCTACGAGCAGTACTTC | TRBJ2-7 | TRBV5-6 | TRBD2 | 18 | NA
CASTRQGSEQYF | TGTGCCAGCACCAGACAGGGTAGCGAGCAGTACTTC | TRBJ2-7 | TRBV5-4 | TRBD1 | 12 | NA
CASSLATGSNYGYTF | TGCGCCAGCAGCTTGGCGACAGGGAGCAACTATGGCTACACCTTC | TRBJ1-2 | TRBV5-1 | TRBD1 | 15 | NA
CASSYEGYEQYF | TGTGCCAGCAGTTACGAGGGCTACGAGCAGTACTTC | TRBJ2-7 | TRBV6-6 | NA | 12 | NA
CASSFETVAYEQYF | TGCGCCAGCAGCTTCGAGACAGTGGCCTACGAGCAGTACTTC | TRBJ2-7 | TRBV5-1 | NA | 14 | NA
CASSFDYRLAKNIQYF | TGTGCCAGCAGTTTCGACTACCGATTAGCCAAAAACATTCAGTACTTC | TRBJ2-4 | TRBV11-2 | NA | 16 | NA
CASSYGGTGGAFF | TGTGCCAGCAGTTACGGGGGGACAGGGGGAGCTTTCTTT | TRBJ1-1 | TRBV6-6 | TRBD1 | 13 | once
CAWSGTSGAYEQFF | TGTGCCTGGAGTGGCACTAGCGGGGCATATGAGCAGTTCTTC | TRBJ2-1 | TRBV30 | TRBD2 | 14 | NA
CASSQETGGYYNEQFF | TGTGCCAGCAGCCAAGAAACGGGGGGATACTACAATGAGCAGTTCTTC | TRBJ2-1 | TRBV4-2 | TRBD2 | 16 | NA